This TCR beta chain appears in the sequencing data of a study of shared clonotypes between healthy human individuals. The data were produced by immunoSEQ multiplex PCR, yet TCRdb's version contains in-frame clones alone and is incomplete. The profile shows about 680,000 clones, 92% of them singletons. This CDR3 is built from 18 residues. The ends lost 0 bases at V and 5 bases at J; junction bases unmatched: 17. Germline V lookup: CDR1 SGHRS, CDR2 YFSETQ. Terminally differentiated effector memory CD45RA+ cells were excluded from the naive CD8 cells, which were CD45RO-negative and positively selected for CCR7.

The chain carries TRBV5-1 and TRBJ2-7; 7 bases line up with TRBD2. Sequencing input: naive CD8+ T cells sorted from blood. The sequence was collected from a man aged 25-40 years in good health. The CDR3: CASSLGPSHGREQHEQYF. The CDR3 nucleotides read TGCGCCAGCAGCTTGGGGCCCTCCCATGGGCGGGAGCAACACGAGCAGTACTTC.